The clone carrying this T cell receptor beta chain appeared many times. TCRdb ran MiXCR on the PCR reads and lists one entry per CDR3 protein. The sample yields under 25,000 distinct CDR3 sequences, around 50% seen once. CDR1 and CDR2 from the germline V gene are SEHNR and FQNEAQ (reference sequence). This CDR3 is built from 13 residues. V lost 0 bases to trimming and J lost 5 bases; unmatched junction nucleotides: 0. The data are from a study of CD4 and CD8 cells across lung adenocarcinoma regions. Samples came from patients with localized non-small cell lung adenocarcinoma. The rearrangement uses TRBV7-9 and TRBJ2-5, with 7 bases aligning to TRBD1. The clonotype was recovered from a male donor with lung adenocarcinoma. The CD4 and CD8 labels of this study may be unreliable. The sequenced material came from CD4+ T cells from the center of a lung tumor. Here the CDR3 reads CASSLAGGETQYF. For the CDR3, the DNA is TGTGCCAGCAGCTTAGCAGGGGGCGAGACCCAGTACTTC.